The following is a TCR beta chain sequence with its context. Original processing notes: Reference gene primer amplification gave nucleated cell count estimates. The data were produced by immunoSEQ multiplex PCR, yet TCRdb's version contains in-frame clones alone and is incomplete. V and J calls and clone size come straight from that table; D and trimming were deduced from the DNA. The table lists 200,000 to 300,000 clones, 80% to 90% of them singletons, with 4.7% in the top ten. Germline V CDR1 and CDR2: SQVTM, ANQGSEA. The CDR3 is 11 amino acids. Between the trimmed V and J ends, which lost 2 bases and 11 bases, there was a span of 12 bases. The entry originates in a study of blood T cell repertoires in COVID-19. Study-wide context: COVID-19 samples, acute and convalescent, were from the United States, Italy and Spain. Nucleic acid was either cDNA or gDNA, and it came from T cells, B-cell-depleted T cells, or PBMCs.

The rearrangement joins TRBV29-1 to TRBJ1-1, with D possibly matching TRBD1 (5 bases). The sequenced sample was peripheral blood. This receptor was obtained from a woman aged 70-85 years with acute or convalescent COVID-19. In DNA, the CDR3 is TGCAGCGTTGAACCAGGGTACCAGGCTTTCTTT. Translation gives CSVEPGYQAFF.